Following are 14 T cell receptor beta chains from one sample sequenced in a study of graft-versus-host responses after intestinal transplantation. Graft-derived tissue was subjected to processing to liberate intraepithelial and lamina propria lymphocytes. Repertoires were generated with immunoSEQ multiplex PCR, while TCRdb's copy carries only in-frame clones and drops some. The top ten clones hold roughly 13% of a sample with roughly 7,300 clones, 75% of them seen once. The source material was ileum tissue, sampled approximately 220 days after intestinal transplant. The source of these receptors is a human patient who received an intestinal transplant, so some T cells may come from the graft donor.

The chain combines TRBV13 with TRBJ2-5; 11 nucleotides agree with TRBD2. The germline V gene has CDR1 PRHDT and CDR2 FYEKMQ (reference sequence). The CDR3 length is 17 residues. Losses at the gene ends were 5 bases for V and 2 bases for J; bases not matched to a gene: 10. The CDR3 sequence is CASSLPGLAGGQETQYF. In DNA, the CDR3 is TGTGCCAGCAGCCTCCCTGGGTTAGCGGGAGGGCAAGAGACCCAGTACTTC.

The chain uses TRBV19 and TRBJ2-1; 15 positions agree with TRBD2. Trimming at V came to 1 base and at J to 7 bases, leaving 5 bases not matched to a gene. Germline V gene sequence: CDR1 LNHDA, CDR2 SQIVND (reference sequence). The CDR3 covers 17 residues. CDR3 nucleotide sequence: TGTGCCAGTAGTATAGTCGGGACTAGCGGGAGGAGGAATGAGCAGTTCTTC. Its protein is CASSIVGTSGRRNEQFF.

The chain recombines TRBV5-8 with TRBJ1-2, with 7 bases identical to TRBD1. CDR3 length equals 14 residues. Trimming cost V 1 base and J 7 bases; bases outside gene matches: 7. CDR1 SGHTS and CDR2 YDEGEE come from the germline V gene. The CDR3: CASSLRGDRVGYTF. CDR3 DNA: TGTGCCAGCAGCTTGAGGGGGGACAGAGTTGGCTACACCTTC.

This rearrangement joins TRBV5-4 to TRBJ1-2; tentative D call: TRBD1 (6 bases). In germline, CDR1 is SGHNT, CDR2 YYREEE (reference sequence). V lost 4 bases and J lost 0, with 10 bases in between. The CDR3 has 14 residues. Here the CDR3 reads CASSDPGANYGYTF. The CDR3 nucleotides are TGTGCCAGCAGCGACCCAGGGGCTAACTATGGCTACACCTTC. The whole variable domain, filled in from reference TRBV5-4 and TRBJ1-2, reads ETGVTQSPTHLIKTRGQQVTLRCSSQSGHNTVSWYQQALGQGPQFIFQYYREEENGRGNFPPRFSGLQFPNYSSELNVNALELDDSALYLCASSDPGANYGYTFGSGTRLTVV.

The rearrangement links TRBV6-5 to TRBJ2-1; 7 nucleotides line up with TRBD2. There are 14 residues in the CDR3. With V trimmed by 7 bases and J by 5 bases, 8 bases remained unmatched. Germline V lookup: CDR1 MNHEY, CDR2 SVGAGI. The CDR3 DNA follows: TGTGCCAGCAAAGCAACTAGCGCCCACAATGAGCAGTTCTTC. This gives the protein CASKATSAHNEQFF.

The V and J genes are TRBV7-9 and TRBJ2-1, with D perhaps TRBD2 (6 bases). V lost 5 bases, J lost 2 bases, and 13 bases lay in between. The CDR3 consists of 15 residues. CDR1 is SEHNR and CDR2 is FQNEAQ in the germline V gene (reference sequence). CDR3 DNA: TGTGCCAGCAGCGAATGGGGCGGGGCCTACAATGAGCAGTTCTTC. Translation gives CASSEWGGAYNEQFF. Full variable domain (rest looked up from reference TRBV7-9 and TRBJ2-1): DTGVSQNPRHKITKRGQNVTFRCDPISEHNRLYWYRQTLGQGPEFLTYFQNEAQLEKSRLLSDRFSAERPKGSFSTLEIQRTEQGDSAMYLCASSEWGGAYNEQFFGPGTRLTVL.

V is TRBV11-3 and J is TRBJ2-7; maybe TRBD2 (6 bases). V was cut by 5 bases and J by 0 bases, with 11 bases left in between. The V gene's germline CDR1 is SGHNT and CDR2 YENEEA. The CDR3 sequence is 14 residues long. CDR3 nucleotide sequence: TGTGCCAGCAGCGCAAGGACTATCTCCTACGAGCAGTACTTC. As protein: CASSARTISYEQYF.

The chain recombines TRBV2 with TRBJ1-1; no clear D. This CDR3 contains 13 residues. CDR1 and CDR2 from the germline V gene are SNHLY and FYNNEI. V lost 4 bases, J lost 3 bases, and 9 bases lay in between. This CDR3 is CASSAYQYTEAFF. The CDR3 DNA is TGTGCCAGCAGTGCCTACCAATACACTGAAGCTTTCTTT.

The chain recombines TRBV19 with TRBJ2-1, with a possible D match to TRBD2 (6 bases). The CDR3 is made up of 18 amino acids. V lost 5 bases, J lost 6 bases, and 26 bases lay in between. Looked up from germline, CDR1 is LNHDA and CDR2 is SQIVND (reference sequence). The CDR3 reads CASSLGWSGLIPGNEQFF. CDR3 coding DNA: TGTGCCAGTAGTTTGGGCTGGAGCGGGCTCATTCCTGGCAATGAGCAGTTCTTC.

V and J are TRBV20-1 and TRBJ2-7; D is ambiguous. The CDR3 has 11 amino acids. Germline V gene data show CDR1 as DFQATT and CDR2 as SNEGSKA (reference sequence). The V and J ends lost 6 bases and 3 bases respectively, with 9 bases between them. The CDR3 nucleotides are TGCAGTGCGACCCCGGGCTACGAGCAGTACTTC. Translation: CSATPGYEQYF.

CDR3 residues: CASSQELGARGEKLFF. The CDR3 DNA reads as TGCGCCAGCAGCCAAGAATTAGGGGCTAGGGGTGAAAAACTGTTTTTT. The V and J genes are TRBV4-3 and TRBJ1-4, with D possibly being TRBD1 (5 bases). CDR1 and CDR2 from the germline V gene are LGHNA and YSLEER. Trimming took 0 bases from V and 7 from J, leaving 15 bases between them. The CDR3 contains 16 residues.

The chain carries TRBV6-5 and TRBJ1-5; possible D gene TRBD1, 6 bases. The germline gives CDR1 MNHEY, CDR2 SVGAGI. CDR3 length: 14 amino acids. V lost 6 bases to trimming and J lost 6 bases, with 15 bases between them. CDR3 sequence: CASSTGYGGQPQHF. The CDR3 DNA follows: TGTGCCAGCAGCACAGGGTATGGGGGTCAGCCCCAGCATTTT.

CDR3 amino acids: CASSAAQPGGYTF. Written as DNA, the CDR3 is TGTGCCAGCAGCGCTGCCCAACCGGGGGGCTACACCTTC. The chain recombines TRBV11-2 with TRBJ1-2; unclear D gene. The V end lost 5 bases, the J end lost 8 bases, and 15 bases lay between the germline ends. CDR3 length: 13 residues. Germline CDR1 and CDR2: SGHAT and FQNNGV.

The V and J genes are TRBV5-1 and TRBJ2-3; 9 bases match TRBD2. Germline V CDR1 and CDR2: SGHRS, YFSETQ. V shed 2 bases and J 0 bases; nucleotides not matched to a gene: 4. This CDR3 comprises 16 residues. The DNA for the CDR3 is TGCGCCAGCAGCTTTAGCGGGAGCCGGAGCACAGATACGCAGTATTTT. It specifies CASSFSGSRSTDTQYF.